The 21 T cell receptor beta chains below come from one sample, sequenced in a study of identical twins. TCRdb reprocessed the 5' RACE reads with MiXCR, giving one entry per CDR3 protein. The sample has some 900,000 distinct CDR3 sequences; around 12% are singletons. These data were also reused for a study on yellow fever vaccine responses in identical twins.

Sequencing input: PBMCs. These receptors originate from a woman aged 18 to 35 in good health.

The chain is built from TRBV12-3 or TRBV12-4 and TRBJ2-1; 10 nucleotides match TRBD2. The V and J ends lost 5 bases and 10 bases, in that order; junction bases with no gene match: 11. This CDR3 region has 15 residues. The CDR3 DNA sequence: TGTGCCAGCAGTGAACTAGCGGGGTTGAGGTTAGAGCAGTTCTTC. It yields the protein CASSELAGLRLEQFF.

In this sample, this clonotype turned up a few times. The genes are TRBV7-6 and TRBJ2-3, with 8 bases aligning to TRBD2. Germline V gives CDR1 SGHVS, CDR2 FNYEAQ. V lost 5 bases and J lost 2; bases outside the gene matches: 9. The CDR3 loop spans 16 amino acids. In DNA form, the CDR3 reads TGTGCCAGCAGCCCCGAGCTAGCGGGTAACACAGATACGCAGTATTTT. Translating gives CASSPELAGNTDTQYF.

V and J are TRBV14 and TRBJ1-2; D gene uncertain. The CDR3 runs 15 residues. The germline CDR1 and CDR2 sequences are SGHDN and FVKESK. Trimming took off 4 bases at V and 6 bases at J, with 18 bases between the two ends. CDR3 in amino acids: CASSPSSPRLDGYTF. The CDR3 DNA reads TGTGCCAGCAGCCCGTCTTCGCCGAGGCTCGATGGCTACACCTTC.

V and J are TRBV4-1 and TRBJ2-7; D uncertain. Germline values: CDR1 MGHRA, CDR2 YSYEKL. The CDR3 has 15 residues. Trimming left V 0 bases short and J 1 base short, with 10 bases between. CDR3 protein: CASSQDIGRSYEQYV. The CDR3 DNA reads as TGCGCCAGCAGCCAAGATATTGGCAGATCCTACGAGCAGTACGTC.

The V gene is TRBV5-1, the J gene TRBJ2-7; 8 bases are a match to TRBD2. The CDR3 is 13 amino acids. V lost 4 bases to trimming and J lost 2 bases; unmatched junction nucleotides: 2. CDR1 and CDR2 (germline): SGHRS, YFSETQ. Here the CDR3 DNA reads TGCGCCAGCAGCATGGGACTAGCCTACGAGCAGTACTTC. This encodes CASSMGLAYEQYF.

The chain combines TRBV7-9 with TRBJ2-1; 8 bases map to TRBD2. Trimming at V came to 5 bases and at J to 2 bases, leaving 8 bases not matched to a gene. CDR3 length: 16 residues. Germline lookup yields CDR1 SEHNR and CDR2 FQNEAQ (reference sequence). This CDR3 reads CASSPSSSGAYNEQFF. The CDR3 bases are TGTGCCAGCAGCCCATCAAGTAGCGGGGCCTACAATGAGCAGTTCTTC.

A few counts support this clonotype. CDR3: CAISESAGGPNEQFF. The CDR3 DNA reads as TGTGCCATCAGTGAGTCTGCGGGAGGGCCAAATGAGCAGTTCTTC. The rearrangement links TRBV10-3 to TRBJ2-1; 9 bases line up with TRBD2. V lost 0 bases and J lost 7; bases outside the gene matches: 4. This CDR3 spans 15 amino acids. Germline CDR1 is ENHRY and CDR2 is SYGVKD.

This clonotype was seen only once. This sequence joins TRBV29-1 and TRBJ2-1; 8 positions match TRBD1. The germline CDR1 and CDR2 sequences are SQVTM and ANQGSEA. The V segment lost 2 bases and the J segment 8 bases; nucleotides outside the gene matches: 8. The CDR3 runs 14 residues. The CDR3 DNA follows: TGCAGCGTTGAATGGGGGACAGGCGGGGATGAGCAGTTCTTC. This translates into CSVEWGTGGDEQFF.

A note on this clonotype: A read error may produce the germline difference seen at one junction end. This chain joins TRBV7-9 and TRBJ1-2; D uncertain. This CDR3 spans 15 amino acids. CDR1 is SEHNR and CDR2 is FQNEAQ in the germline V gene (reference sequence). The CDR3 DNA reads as TGTCCCAGCAGCTCAACACAAAGGGCCCTCTATGGCTACACCTTC. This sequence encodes CPSSSTQRALYGYTF.

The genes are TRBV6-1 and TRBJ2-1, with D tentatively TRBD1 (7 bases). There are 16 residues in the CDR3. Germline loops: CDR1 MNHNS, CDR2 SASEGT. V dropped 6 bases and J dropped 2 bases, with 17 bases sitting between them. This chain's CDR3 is CASSQGGIGPYNEQFF. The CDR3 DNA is TGTGCCAGCAGCCAGGGGGGCATAGGGCCCTACAATGAGCAGTTCTTC.

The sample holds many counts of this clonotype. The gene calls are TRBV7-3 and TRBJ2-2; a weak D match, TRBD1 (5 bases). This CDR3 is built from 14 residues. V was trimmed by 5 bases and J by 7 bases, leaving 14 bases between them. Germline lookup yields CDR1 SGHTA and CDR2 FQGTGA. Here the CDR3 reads CASSAPGSSGELFF. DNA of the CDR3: TGTGCCAGCAGCGCCCCAGGGTCTAGCGGGGAGCTGTTTTTT.

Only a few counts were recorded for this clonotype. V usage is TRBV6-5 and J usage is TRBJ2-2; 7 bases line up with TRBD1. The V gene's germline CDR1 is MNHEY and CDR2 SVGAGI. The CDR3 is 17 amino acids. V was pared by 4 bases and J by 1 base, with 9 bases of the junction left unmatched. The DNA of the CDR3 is TGTGCCAGCAGTTTCCCACCGGGACAGCGGAACACCGGGGAGCTGTTTTTT. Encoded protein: CASSFPPGQRNTGELFF.

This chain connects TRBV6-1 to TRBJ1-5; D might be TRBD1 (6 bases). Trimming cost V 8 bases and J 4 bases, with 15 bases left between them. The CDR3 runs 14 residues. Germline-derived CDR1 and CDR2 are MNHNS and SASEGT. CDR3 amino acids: CASQPQGWNQPQHF. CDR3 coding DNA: TGTGCCAGCCAGCCACAGGGTTGGAATCAGCCCCAGCATTTT.

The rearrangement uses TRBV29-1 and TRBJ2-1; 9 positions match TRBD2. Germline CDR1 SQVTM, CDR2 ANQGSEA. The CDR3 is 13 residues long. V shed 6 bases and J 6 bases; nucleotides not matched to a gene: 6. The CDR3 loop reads CSVPGLAPNEQFF. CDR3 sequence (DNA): TGCAGCGTCCCGGGACTAGCACCCAATGAGCAGTTCTTC.

Here the CDR3 DNA reads TGTGCCAGCAGCCGACGGGACAGAGCAGCTTTCTTT. Translating it yields CASSRRDRAAFF. V is TRBV28 and J is TRBJ1-1; 7 positions agree with TRBD1. The CDR3 spans 12 residues. V trimming: 6 bases; J trimming: 10 bases; junction bases outside the gene matches: 8. Germline CDR1 reads MDHEN; CDR2 reads SYDVKM.

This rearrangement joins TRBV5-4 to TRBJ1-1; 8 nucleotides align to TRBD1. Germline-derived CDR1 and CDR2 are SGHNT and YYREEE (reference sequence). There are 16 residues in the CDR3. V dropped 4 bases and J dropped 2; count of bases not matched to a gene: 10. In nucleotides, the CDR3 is TGTGCCAGCAGCCCACCCCCGACAGGGGCAAACACTGAAGCTTTCTTT. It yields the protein CASSPPPTGANTEAFF.

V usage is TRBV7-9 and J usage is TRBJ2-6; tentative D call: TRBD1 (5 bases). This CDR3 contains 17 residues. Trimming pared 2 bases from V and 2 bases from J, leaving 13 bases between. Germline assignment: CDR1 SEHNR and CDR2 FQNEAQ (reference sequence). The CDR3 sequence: CASSLSREGTGANVLTF. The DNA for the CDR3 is TGTGCCAGCAGCTTATCCAGGGAAGGAACTGGGGCCAACGTCCTGACTTTC.

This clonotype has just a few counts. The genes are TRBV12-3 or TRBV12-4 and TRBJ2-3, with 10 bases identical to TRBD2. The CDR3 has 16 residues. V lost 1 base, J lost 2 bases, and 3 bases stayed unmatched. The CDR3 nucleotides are TGTGCCAGCAGTTTAGAAGCGGGAGGGGCCACAGATACGCAGTATTTT. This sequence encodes CASSLEAGGATDTQYF.

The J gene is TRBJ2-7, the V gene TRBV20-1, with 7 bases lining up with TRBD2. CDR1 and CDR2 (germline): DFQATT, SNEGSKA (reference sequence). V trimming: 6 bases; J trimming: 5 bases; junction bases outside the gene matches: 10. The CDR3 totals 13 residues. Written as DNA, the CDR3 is TGCAGTGCCAGTGGCGGGAGCGCCGACGAGCAGTACTTC. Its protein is CSASGGSADEQYF.

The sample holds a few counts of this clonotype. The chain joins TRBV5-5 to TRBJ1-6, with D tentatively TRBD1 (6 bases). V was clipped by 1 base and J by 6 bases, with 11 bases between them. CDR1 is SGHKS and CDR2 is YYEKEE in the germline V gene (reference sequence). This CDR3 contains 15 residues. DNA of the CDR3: TGTGCCAGCAGCTTGTTGGACAGTACTAATTCACCCCTCCACTTT. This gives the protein CASSLLDSTNSPLHF.

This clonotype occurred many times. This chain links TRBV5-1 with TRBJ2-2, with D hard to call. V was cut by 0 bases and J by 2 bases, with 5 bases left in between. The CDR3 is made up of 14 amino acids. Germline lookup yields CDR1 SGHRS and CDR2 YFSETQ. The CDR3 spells CASSLDTNTGELFF. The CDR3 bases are TGCGCCAGCAGCTTGGACACAAACACCGGGGAGCTGTTTTTT.